These 29 T cell receptor beta chains share one sample of origin, sequenced in a study of cytomegalovirus exposure and HLA in healthy donors (dated by TCRdb to 2016 to 2017). Libraries were built with the immunoSEQ multiplex PCR assay. The multiplex PCR relied on a mix of 60 forward primers for TCR Vbeta segments and 13 reverse primers for TCR Jbeta segments. Not all clones reach the TCRdb copy of this immuneACCESS table, which keeps in-frame sequences only. Checked studies attribute under half of the gap to unresolved V genes and leave the rest unexplained. The sample table holds over 150,000 clones, of which around three quarters were seen once. Around 2.2% of the sample is in the top ten clones. Sequencing used PBMCs. The source of these receptors is a man in his fifties in good health and CMV-seropositive.

This chain uses TRBV2 with TRBJ2-5; TRBD1 matches at 7 bases. This CDR3 spans 13 amino acids. V gave up 7 bases and J gave up 7 bases; unmatched junction bases: 9. Germline CDR1 and CDR2: SNHLY and FYNNEI. The CDR3 nucleotides read TGTGCCAGCATAGAGGGGGCTCGGGGGACCCAGTACTTC. It translates to CASIEGARGTQYF.

The chain employs TRBV18 and TRBJ2-5; a weak D match, TRBD2 (6 bases). The CDR3 is made up of 14 amino acids. CDR1 is KGHSH, CDR2 LQKENI, per germline. V shed 6 bases and J shed 4 bases, with 15 bases lying between them. CDR3 loop: CASSPSSVRETQYF. CDR3 nucleotide sequence: TGTGCCAGCTCTCCATCTAGCGTTAGAGAGACCCAGTACTTC.

CDR3 amino acids: CASSSDRARLYEQYF. CDR3 DNA: TGTGCCAGCAGCTCCGACAGGGCTCGGCTCTACGAGCAGTACTTC. The V and J genes are TRBV6-6 and TRBJ2-7, with 7 bases aligning to TRBD1. Germline V gene lookup returns CDR1 MNHNY and CDR2 SVGAGI (reference sequence). This CDR3 has 15 amino acids. V lost 6 bases, J lost 3 bases, and 11 bases stayed unmatched.

The rearrangement uses TRBV7-6 and TRBJ1-1; a possible D gene is TRBD1 (5 bases). Between the trimmed V and J ends, which lost 1 base and 6 bases, there was a span of 18 bases. The CDR3 runs 16 residues. Germline CDR1 and CDR2: SGHVS and FNYEAQ. This CDR3 reads CASSLEDLGGLAEAFF. CDR3 DNA: TGTGCCAGCAGCTTAGAGGACCTCGGGGGTTTGGCTGAAGCTTTCTTT.

This chain joins TRBV6-5 and TRBJ2-7; 9 bases line up with TRBD1. V dropped 0 bases and J dropped 4; count of bases not matched to a gene: 7. CDR3 length: 16 residues. Germline CDR1 is MNHEY and CDR2 is SVGAGI. CDR3 DNA: TGTGCCAGCAGTTACTCCTCGGGACAGGGTCTGTACGAGCAGTACTTC. It is translated as CASSYSSGQGLYEQYF.

The rearrangement links TRBV7-9 to TRBJ2-2, with 8 bases fitting TRBD1. The CDR3 covers 14 residues. The V gene end was trimmed by 4 bases and the J gene end by 7 bases; junction bases not matched to a gene: 5. Germline assignment: CDR1 SEHNR and CDR2 FQNEAQ (reference sequence). This chain's CDR3 is CASSYGQGNGELFF. The CDR3 nucleotides read TGTGCCAGCAGCTATGGACAGGGAAACGGGGAGCTGTTTTTT.

V is TRBV11-3 and J is TRBJ2-1; 10 positions match TRBD2. This CDR3 has 15 residues. Germline lookup yields CDR1 SGHNT and CDR2 YENEEA. V shed 2 bases and J 3 bases; nucleotides not matched to a gene: 1. CDR3 loop: CASSLLAGDYNEQFF. The CDR3 nucleotides read TGTGCCAGCAGCTTACTAGCGGGGGACTACAATGAGCAGTTCTTC.

The chain has TRBV19 and TRBJ1-5, with 12 positions matching TRBD1. This CDR3 is built from 17 residues. CDR1 is LNHDA and CDR2 is SQIVND in the germline V gene (reference sequence). Trimming removed 7 bases from V and 3 bases from J; junction bases left unmatched: 10. Here the CDR3 DNA reads TGTGCCAGTACCTTAACCGGGACAGGGGGCTTCAATCAGCCCCAGCATTTT. It yields the protein CASTLTGTGGFNQPQHF.

V is TRBV27 and J is TRBJ2-2; 9 bases align to TRBD1. The CDR3 length is 14 residues. Trimming took 6 bases from V and 5 from J; bases not matched to a gene: 4. Germline V gives CDR1 MNHEY, CDR2 SMNVEV (reference sequence). Here the CDR3 DNA reads TGTGCCAGCAGCAGACAGGGGGGAACCGGGGAGCTGTTTTTT. It encodes CASSRQGGTGELFF.

The chain employs TRBV7-2 and TRBJ1-3; D remains ambiguous. The length of the CDR3 is 15 residues. Germline assignment: CDR1 SGHTA and CDR2 FQGNSA. The V end was cut by 1 base, the J end by 1 base, with 8 bases between. The CDR3, as DNA: TGTGCCAGCAGCTTAGTTACCGGGTCTGGAAACACCATATATTTT. Translated: CASSLVTGSGNTIYF.

V usage is TRBV4-1 and J usage is TRBJ2-5, with a tentative D call TRBD1 (6 bases). Germline V gives CDR1 MGHRA, CDR2 YSYEKL. V lost 1 base and J 5 bases, leaving 11 bases between the germline ends. This CDR3 spans 14 amino acids. CDR3 region: CASSQGQGMETQYF. The CDR3 DNA reads TGCGCCAGCAGCCAAGGCCAGGGGATGGAGACCCAGTACTTC.

This sequence joins TRBV6-6 and TRBJ1-1; D gene unclear. Between the trimmed V and J ends, which lost 2 bases and 3 bases, there was a span of 13 bases. In germline, CDR1 is MNHNY, CDR2 SVGAGI (reference sequence). The CDR3 is 15 residues long. The CDR3 protein is CASSYGAGRDTEAFF. CDR3 in DNA: TGTGCCAGCAGTTACGGAGCGGGGAGGGACACTGAAGCTTTCTTT.

In DNA form, the CDR3 reads TGTGCCAGCAGCTTATGGGGCGGGGGCTACGAGCAGTACTTC. This translates into CASSLWGGGYEQYF. The chain recombines TRBV13 with TRBJ2-7; 7 positions match TRBD2. In germline, CDR1 is PRHDT, CDR2 FYEKMQ (reference sequence). Trimming took 2 bases from V and 3 from J; bases not matched to a gene: 4. This CDR3 spans 14 amino acids.

V is TRBV13 and J is TRBJ2-3; TRBD2 matches 8 bases. After removal of 5 bases from V and 0 bases from J, the junction contained 10 bases not matched to a gene. This CDR3 is 17 amino acids long. The germline V gene encodes CDR1 PRHDT and CDR2 FYEKMQ (reference sequence). The chain's CDR3 is CASSPRVAGFSTDTQYF. CDR3 sequence (DNA): TGTGCCAGCAGCCCTCGGGTAGCGGGGTTTAGCACAGATACGCAGTATTTT.

This chain uses TRBV9 with TRBJ2-3, with 7 nucleotides matching TRBD1. The junction had 6 bases not matched to a gene; V was cut back by 3 bases and J by 2 bases. Germline CDR1 SGDLS, CDR2 YYNGEE. This CDR3 has 15 amino acids. CDR3 sequence: CASSANTGVTDTQYF. The CDR3 DNA reads TGTGCCAGCAGCGCCAACACAGGGGTCACAGATACGCAGTATTTT.

To note about this clone: The same CDR3 arises from other DNA sequences in this sample as well. The rearrangement links TRBV27 to TRBJ1-5, with 11 bases aligning to TRBD1. Trimming at V came to 4 bases and at J to 1 base, leaving 6 bases not matched to a gene. Germline V lookup: CDR1 MNHEY, CDR2 SMNVEV (reference sequence). The CDR3 loop spans 17 amino acids. CDR3 sequence (DNA): TGTGCCAGCAGTTCCGGACAGGGGGCTAGAAGCAATCAGCCCCAGCATTTT. Translating it yields CASSSGQGARSNQPQHF.

This chain connects TRBV6-5 to TRBJ2-7; 11 positions match TRBD2. CDR3 length: 15 amino acids. V lost 6 bases and J lost 3; bases outside the gene matches: 7. Germline CDR1 is MNHEY and CDR2 is SVGAGI. CDR3: CASRLLAGEDYEQYF. DNA for the CDR3: TGTGCCAGCAGGCTACTAGCGGGGGAAGACTACGAGCAGTACTTC.

V is TRBV6-1 and J is TRBJ2-7, with D unresolved. V was shortened by 6 bases and J by 7 bases, with 16 bases between the two germline ends. Germline lookup yields CDR1 MNHNS and CDR2 SASEGT. This CDR3 region has 13 residues. In DNA form, the CDR3 reads TGTGCCAGCAGCCTAACTGTGTTGTGGGAGCAGTACTTC. Residues: CASSLTVLWEQYF.

CDR3 in amino acids: CASGRLAGGYTGELFF. The CDR3 DNA sequence: TGTGCCAGCGGCCGACTAGCGGGGGGGTACACCGGGGAGCTGTTTTTT. V gene TRBV27 combines with J gene TRBJ2-2, with TRBD2 matching 14 bases. CDR3 length: 16 residues. The ends lost 8 bases at V and 3 bases at J; junction bases unmatched: 5. CDR1 MNHEY and CDR2 SMNVEV come from the germline V gene (reference sequence).

The chain employs TRBV5-4 and TRBJ1-1; 7 bases map to TRBD1. Losses at the gene ends were 4 bases for V and 11 bases for J; bases not matched to a gene: 11. There are 13 residues in the CDR3. CDR1 and CDR2 (germline): SGHNT, YYREEE (reference sequence). CDR3 region: CASSPDRLIGAFF. The CDR3 nucleotides are TGTGCCAGCAGCCCGGACAGGCTCATCGGGGCTTTCTTT.

The chain joins TRBV7-9 to TRBJ2-7; TRBD1 matches at 10 bases. The CDR3 runs 15 residues. Germline V CDR1 and CDR2: SEHNR, FQNEAQ (reference sequence). J lost 0 bases, V lost 3 bases, and 2 bases had no gene match. The CDR3 region has the DNA TGTGCCAGCAGCTTCCGGGACAGGGGCTCCTACGAGCAGTACTTC. It translates to CASSFRDRGSYEQYF.

J is TRBJ2-1 and V is TRBV5-4; D possibly corresponds to TRBD2 (6 bases). CDR1 is SGHNT and CDR2 is YYREEE in the germline V gene (reference sequence). V lost 4 bases and J lost 6, with 20 bases in between. The CDR3 length is 16 residues. This CDR3 is CASSTLDGGTSNEQFF. The CDR3 region has the DNA TGTGCCAGCAGCACCTTAGACGGGGGTACGAGCAATGAGCAGTTCTTC.

This rearrangement joins TRBV4-2 to TRBJ1-1, with a weak D call TRBD1 (6 bases). Per germline, CDR1 LGHNA and CDR2 YNFKEQ. The CDR3 is 16 amino acids. Trimming cost V 3 bases and J 1 base, with 15 bases left between them. The CDR3 region has the DNA TGTGCCAGCAGCCAGTTGGACAGCCCCGAGAACACTGAAGCTTTCTTT. This sequence encodes CASSQLDSPENTEAFF.

About this clone: Relative to the germline gene, one junction end is altered; a read error may explain this. The rearrangement uses TRBV7-9 and TRBJ2-1; 7 nucleotides match TRBD1. Germline V gives CDR1 SEHNR, CDR2 FQNEAQ (reference sequence). The CDR3 is made up of 16 amino acids. The DNA for the CDR3 is TGTGCCAGCAGCGTAGCACCGGGACAGATCTACAATGAGCAGTTCTTC. Residues: CASSVAPGQIYNEQFF.

The J gene is TRBJ1-5, the V gene TRBV5-4; D remains unclear. Germline CDR1 is SGHNT and CDR2 is YYREEE (reference sequence). The V end was cut by 3 bases, the J end by 2 bases, with 9 bases between. This CDR3 is built from 14 residues. The CDR3 sequence is CASSSGGRNQPQHF. The DNA for the CDR3 is TGTGCCAGCAGCTCAGGAGGGCGCAATCAGCCCCAGCATTTT. Combining the CDR3 with reference TRBV5-4 and TRBJ1-5 gives the whole variable domain ETGVTQSPTHLIKTRGQQVTLRCSSQSGHNTVSWYQQALGQGPQFIFQYYREEENGRGNFPPRFSGLQFPNYSSELNVNALELDDSALYLCASSSGGRNQPQHFGDGTRLSIL.

J is TRBJ2-7 and V is TRBV2; 8 bases agree with TRBD2. There are 13 residues in the CDR3. Trimming at V came to 7 bases and at J to 4 bases, leaving 6 bases not matched to a gene. In germline, CDR1 is SNHLY, CDR2 FYNNEI. The CDR3 region has the DNA TGTGCCAGCAAAGCCGGGGGGGCTTACGAGCAGTACTTC. Translated, it gives CASKAGGAYEQYF.

The CDR3 loop is CASSERDSRTDTQYF. In DNA form, the CDR3 reads TGTGCCAGCAGCGAACGGGACTCCCGCACAGATACGCAGTATTTT. The chain couples TRBV2 to TRBJ2-3; tentatively, D is TRBD2 (6 bases). This CDR3 contains 15 residues. Germline V gives CDR1 SNHLY, CDR2 FYNNEI. V was clipped by 6 bases and J by 1 base, with 14 bases between them.

This clone was observed a handful of times. The rearrangement joins TRBV6-4 to TRBJ1-6; 9 bases agree with TRBD1. V trimming: 0 bases; J trimming: 9 bases; junction bases outside the gene matches: 0. The CDR3 totals 14 residues. Germline values: CDR1 MRHNA, CDR2 SNTAGT. CDR3 amino acids: CASSDSGQGSPLHF. CDR3 nucleotide sequence: TGTGCCAGCAGTGACTCGGGACAGGGTTCACCCCTCCACTTT.

A remark on this clone: The junction departs from the called germline gene at one end, perhaps through a read error. This chain connects TRBV7-7 to TRBJ2-1; TRBD1 might be the D (5 bases). The germline gives CDR1 SSHAT, CDR2 FNYEAQ (reference sequence). The length of the CDR3 is 14 residues. CDR3 DNA: TGTGCTAGCAGCCTGGGGCCCGACGTAGGTGAGCAGTTCTTC. Translation: CASSLGPDVGEQFF.